A selection of T cell receptor beta chains follows, all from one sample in a study of blood T cells in healthy people across ages. One entry per CDR3 protein results from TCRdb running MiXCR on the 5' RACE reads. Among 600,000 or so distinct CDR3 sequences listed, more than 45% were seen once. Sequences were obtained from blood. The source of these receptors is an elderly man in good health. CDR3s include the opening cysteine and the closing phenylalanine or tryptophan. A D gene is named only where the DNA matches it firmly. The size entry is marked missing in some rows and otherwise reads once, few, many or a size class.

d_call | j_call | clone_size | v_call | cdr3_nt | cdr3_aa
. | TRBJ2-3 | . | TRBV20-1 | TGCAGTGCCCAAAGACCTGGCGATACGCAGTATTTT | CSAQRPGDTQYF
. | TRBJ2-1 | many | TRBV6-5 | TGTGCCAGCAGTTACTCGGAACCGGGTCGTGGAGGTGAGCAGTTCTTC | CASSYSEPGRGGEQFF
. | TRBJ2-2 | . | TRBV20-1 | TGCAGTGCTAGAGATGTGGGGACCGGGGAGCTGTTTTTT | CSARDVGTGELFF
TRBD2 | TRBJ2-5 | . | TRBV5-6 | TGTGCCAGCAGCTTGAGATTAACTAGCGCGGGAGAGACCCAGTACTTC | CASSLRLTSAGETQYF
. | TRBJ1-6 | . | TRBV5-1 | TGCGCCAGCAGCCCCCTTTCGGGACAACAAAATTCACCCCTCCACTTT | CASSPLSGQQNSPLHF
. | TRBJ2-5 | . | TRBV7-2 | TGTGCCAGCAGCTTACAGGGTGGTCGAGAGACCCAGTACTTC | CASSLQGGRETQYF
. | TRBJ2-3 | . | TRBV15 | TGTGCCACCAGCAGAGACTTTTTGGGTGGGAGTCGTAGCACAGATACGCAGTATTTT | CATSRDFLGGSRSTDTQYF
. | TRBJ2-1 | few | TRBV9 | TGTGCCAGCAGGGGTTCTGGGGGTCATGAGCAGTTCTTC | CASRGSGGHEQFF
. | TRBJ2-7 | . | TRBV4-2 | TGTGCCAGCAGCCCTAGCGGAAGAGGGGGGGGCGAGCAGTACTTC | CASSPSGRGGGEQYF
. | TRBJ2-7 | . | TRBV11-2 | TGTGCCAGCAAGACCACAGAGGACAATGAGCAGTACTTC | CASKTTEDNEQYF
TRBD1 | TRBJ1-2 | few | TRBV6-2/TRBV6-3 | TGTGCCAGCAGTTTTACAGGGGGCGTGGAAGGCTACACCTTC | CASSFTGGVEGYTF
. | TRBJ2-7 | few | TRBV29-1 | TGCAGCGTGGGACTCCAAGGGTACGAGCAGTACTTC | CSVGLQGYEQYF
. | TRBJ2-1 | . | TRBV3-1 | TGTGCCAGCAGCCATGCCAGGGGAGGCGAGCAGTTCTTC | CASSHARGGEQFF
TRBD2 | TRBJ2-4 | . | TRBV7-9 | TGTGCCAGCAGCTTCATAGCGGGGGCCGTCAAAAACATTCAGTACTTC | CASSFIAGAVKNIQYF
. | TRBJ2-1 | . | TRBV6-2/TRBV6-3 | TGTGCCAGCAGACCAGGACTCTTGGGCGGACAAGGGAACAATGAGCAGTTCTTC | CASRPGLLGGQGNNEQFF
. | TRBJ2-3 | . | TRBV3-1 | TGTGTCAGCAGCCAAGGTCAGCCCGCAGATACGCAGTATTTT | CVSSQGQPADTQYF
TRBD2 | TRBJ2-3 | . | TRBV6-5 | TGTGCCAGCAGTTCACTAGCGGGGGGCCGAGGAGATACGCAGTATTTT | CASSSLAGGRGDTQYF
. | TRBJ2-4 | . | TRBV18 | TGTGCCAGCTCACCACCGGGGACAGTTTTGCGGGAGCAGTACTTC | CASSPPGTVLREQYF
. | TRBJ2-7 | . | TRBV7-2 | TGTGCCAGCAGCTTAGTAGGTACGGAGACCTACGAGCAGTACTTC | CASSLVGTETYEQYF
. | TRBJ2-1 | few | TRBV10-3 | TGTGCCATCAGTGAAGCCGCCCAAGGGCAGGGAGGTGAGCAGTTCTTC | CAISEAAQGQGGEQFF
TRBD2 | TRBJ2-4 | . | TRBV20-1 | TGCAGTGCTGCCCGTAGCGGGAGTATAGCCAAAAACATTCAGTACTTC | CSAARSGSIAKNIQYF
. | TRBJ2-5 | . | TRBV20-1 | TGCAGTGCTAGAGATTCAGTGAAAGAGACCCAGTACTTC | CSARDSVKETQYF
. | TRBJ1-2 | . | TRBV21-1 | TGTGCCAGCAGCAAATGGGACAGGGATAACTATGGCTACACCTTC | CASSKWDRDNYGYTF
. | TRBJ2-5 | . | TRBV2 | TGTGCCAGCAAGGGGACTCTACTCGAGACCCAGTACTTC | CASKGTLLETQYF
. | TRBJ2-1 | . | TRBV20-1 | TGCAGTGCTAGAAGGCGGAGTCACAATGAGCAGTTCTTC | CSARRRSHNEQFF
. | TRBJ2-1 | . | TRBV28 | TGTGCCAGCAGTCATTACGGACTGAGCAAGGGTGGCAATGAGCAGTTCTTC | CASSHYGLSKGGNEQFF
. | TRBJ2-1 | . | TRBV29-1 | TGCAGCGTTCCCTCCGGGCCTTGGCAGTTCTTC | CSVPSGPWQFF
TRBD2 | TRBJ2-1 | once | TRBV5-1 | TGCGCCAGCAGCTGGGGGGTTAATAAGGGACTACGGTTCTTC | CASSWGVNKGLRFF